Sequencing of this T cell receptor (beta chain) was carried out in a study of spatial heterogeneity in lung cancer. Study at large: Sequences of the beta chain were consistently detected in greater numbers than alpha-chain sequences. The library had UMIs, and each TCR and UMI pair averaged more than ten raw reads.

The time point: sample taken at primary tumor resection. The input material, whole RNA from tumor, nontumor lung or frozen PBMC, was sequenced unsorted. All TCR cDNA molecules were individually tagged with a unique molecular identifier. MiXCR was run by TCRdb on the 5' RACE reads, yielding one entry per CDR3 protein. Of about 2,000 distinct CDR3 sequences in the sample, 6% to 7% were seen once. This clonotype is classed as medium-sized. The CDR3 sequence is 17 residues long. From germline, CDR1 is LGHNA and CDR2 YNFKEQ. J lost 6 bases, V lost 0 bases, and 7 bases had no gene match. The clonotype comes from a male donor with early-stage non-small cell lung cancer. The chain joins TRBV4-2 to TRBJ1-4; 10 positions agree with TRBD1. The source material was normal lung tissue next to the tumor, sampled at surgery. CDR3 DNA sequence: TGTGCCAGCAGCCAAGACAGTTTTGGGACAGGGGATGAAAAACTGTTTTTT. Translation gives CASSQDSFGTGDEKLFF.